The rows below give T cell receptor beta chains drawn from one sample of a study of cytomegalovirus exposure and HLA in healthy donors. Libraries were prepared by immunoSEQ multiplex PCR; TCRdb keeps only in-frame clonotypes and omits some of them. This sample has some 200,000 clones; 82% occur once, and the top ten carry 5.5% to 7.5%. Sequences were obtained from PBMCs. All receptors come from a woman aged 45-59 years in good health and CMV-seropositive. Both conserved end residues are trimmed from each CDR3. The D gene is left open where the match is weak.

cdr3_aa: SSSPEKGTSGRYNEQF
v_call: TRBV7-9
d_call: TRBD2

cdr3_aa: ASSQEARSYGYT
v_call: TRBV4-2
d_call: NA

cdr3_aa: ASSLGLAGRAQY
v_call: TRBV5-6
d_call: TRBD2

cdr3_aa: ASSPLSGPRAGELF
v_call: TRBV27
d_call: NA

cdr3_aa: ASSHPGLAHQETQY
v_call: TRBV4-1
d_call: TRBD2

cdr3_aa: AISGTSGNTDTQY
v_call: TRBV10-3
d_call: TRBD2

cdr3_aa: AWSVQGLSTDTQY
v_call: TRBV30
d_call: NA

cdr3_aa: ASSSGPTTNTEAF
v_call: TRBV5-1
d_call: NA

cdr3_aa: ASSLGEEPQH
v_call: TRBV28
d_call: NA

cdr3_aa: ASSLLTGAINYGYT
v_call: TRBV5-4
d_call: TRBD1

cdr3_aa: ASSQRGGNEQF
v_call: TRBV7-8
d_call: NA

cdr3_aa: SYITTGSGELF
v_call: TRBV29-1
d_call: NA

cdr3_aa: ASSSLAGGADTQY
v_call: TRBV28
d_call: TRBD2

cdr3_aa: ASGGGLNYGYT
v_call: TRBV28
d_call: NA

cdr3_aa: ASTTMGGKNQPQH
v_call: TRBV6-5
d_call: NA

cdr3_aa: ASSYSRGTAFYEQY
v_call: TRBV6-5
d_call: TRBD1

cdr3_aa: ASSPAGFGYT
v_call: TRBV11-2
d_call: NA

cdr3_aa: ASSLREGRNSPLH
v_call: TRBV7-8
d_call: NA

cdr3_aa: ATSRDYVGGETQY
v_call: TRBV15
d_call: TRBD2

cdr3_aa: ASSQQGADSPLH
v_call: TRBV18
d_call: TRBD1

cdr3_aa: ASSGGTSGYNEQF
v_call: TRBV10-1
d_call: TRBD2

cdr3_aa: ASSETGQPNTEAF
v_call: TRBV2
d_call: NA

cdr3_aa: ASSLWGTSGGQYEQY
v_call: TRBV28
d_call: TRBD2

cdr3_aa: AWAYAPSGRREQY
v_call: TRBV30
d_call: TRBD2